This T cell receptor beta chain was captured by sequencing in a study of technical replicates of blood from a handful of donors. Profiled with immunoSEQ multiplex PCR; TCRdb holds only in-frame clones, not every one. The sample carries about 14,000 clones, over 90% recorded once. This CDR3 has 14 residues. In germline, CDR1 is SGHRS, CDR2 YFSETQ. The V gene lost 1 base and the J gene lost 2 bases, with 8 bases spanning the gap. The sequence came from a human donor in good health. Sequenced material: PBMCs. V usage is TRBV5-1 and J usage is TRBJ2-3; possible D gene TRBD1, 5 bases. The CDR3 DNA sequence: TGCGCCAGCAGCTTGAACAGGAACACAGATACGCAGTATTTT. Protein product: CASSLNRNTDTQYF.